This TCR beta chain is from a study of shared clonotypes between healthy human individuals. Sequencing was performed with immunoSEQ multiplex PCR; in TCRdb, only in-frame clones are kept and a portion is missing. This sample has approximately 1.1 million clones, with about 84% found just once. Sequences were obtained from memory CD4+ T cells from PBMCs. The sample's subset: CD45RA-negative fraction. The clonotype comes from a man younger than 35 in good health. Some clones in this sample may be carry-over from other donors' samples.

The CDR3 region is CSGGTGGNEQFF. The CDR3 bases are TGCAGCGGCGGGACAGGAGGCAATGAGCAGTTCTTC. The gene calls are TRBV29-1 and TRBJ2-1; 8 bases align to TRBD1. Germline trimming cut 7 bases from V and 6 bases from J; bases unmatched to any gene: 5. The germline V gene has CDR1 SQVTM and CDR2 ANQGSEA. The CDR3 has 12 amino acids.